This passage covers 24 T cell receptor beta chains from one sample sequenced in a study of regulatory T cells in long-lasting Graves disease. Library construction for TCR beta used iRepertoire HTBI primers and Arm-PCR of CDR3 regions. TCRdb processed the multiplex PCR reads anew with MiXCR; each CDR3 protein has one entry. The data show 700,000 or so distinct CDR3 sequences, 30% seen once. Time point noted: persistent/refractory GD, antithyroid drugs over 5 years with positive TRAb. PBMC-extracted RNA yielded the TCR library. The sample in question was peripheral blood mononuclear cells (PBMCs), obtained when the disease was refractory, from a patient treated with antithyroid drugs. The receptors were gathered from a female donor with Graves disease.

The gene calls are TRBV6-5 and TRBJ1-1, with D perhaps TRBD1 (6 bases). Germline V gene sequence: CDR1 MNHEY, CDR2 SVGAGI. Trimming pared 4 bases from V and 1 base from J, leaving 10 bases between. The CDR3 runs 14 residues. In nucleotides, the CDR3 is TGTGCCAGCAGTTCGTACAGGGAGAACACTGAAGCTTTCTTT. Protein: CASSSYRENTEAFF.

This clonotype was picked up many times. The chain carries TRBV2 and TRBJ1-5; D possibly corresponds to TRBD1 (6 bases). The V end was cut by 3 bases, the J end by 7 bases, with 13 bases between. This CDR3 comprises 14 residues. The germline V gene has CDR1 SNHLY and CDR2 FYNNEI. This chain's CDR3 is CASSEGIQGQPQHF. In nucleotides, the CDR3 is TGTGCCAGCAGTGAGGGGATACAGGGACAGCCCCAGCATTTT.

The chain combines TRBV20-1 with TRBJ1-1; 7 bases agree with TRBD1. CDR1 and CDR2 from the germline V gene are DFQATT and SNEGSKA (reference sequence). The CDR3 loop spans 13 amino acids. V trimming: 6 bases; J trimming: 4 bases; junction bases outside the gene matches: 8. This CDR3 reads CSAPTGRSTEAFF. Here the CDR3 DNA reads TGCAGTGCCCCGACAGGGAGGAGCACTGAAGCTTTCTTT.

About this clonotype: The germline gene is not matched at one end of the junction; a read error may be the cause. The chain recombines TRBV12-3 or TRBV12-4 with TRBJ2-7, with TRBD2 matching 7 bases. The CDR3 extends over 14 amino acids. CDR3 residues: CASSLAGGPGERYF. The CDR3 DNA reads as TGTGCCAGCAGTTTAGCGGGAGGGCCTGGCGAGCGGTACTTC.

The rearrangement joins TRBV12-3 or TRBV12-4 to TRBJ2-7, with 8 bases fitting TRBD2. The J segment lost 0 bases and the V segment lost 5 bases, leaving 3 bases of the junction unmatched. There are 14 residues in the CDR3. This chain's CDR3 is CASSVGTSSYEQYF. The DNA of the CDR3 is TGTGCCAGCAGTGTAGGGACTAGCTCCTACGAGCAGTACTTC.

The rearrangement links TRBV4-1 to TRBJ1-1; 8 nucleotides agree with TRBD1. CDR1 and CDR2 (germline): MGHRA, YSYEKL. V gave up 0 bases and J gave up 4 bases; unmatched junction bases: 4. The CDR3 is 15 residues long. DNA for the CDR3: TGCGCCAGCAGCCAAGATGAGGGGACAGGCACTGAAGCTTTCTTT. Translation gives CASSQDEGTGTEAFF.

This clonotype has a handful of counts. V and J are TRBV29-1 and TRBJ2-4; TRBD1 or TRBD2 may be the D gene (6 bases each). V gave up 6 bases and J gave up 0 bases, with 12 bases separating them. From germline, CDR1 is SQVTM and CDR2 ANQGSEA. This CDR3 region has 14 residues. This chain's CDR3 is CSVRGVGAKNIQYF. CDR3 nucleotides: TGCAGCGTGAGGGGGGTCGGAGCCAAAAACATTCAGTACTTC.

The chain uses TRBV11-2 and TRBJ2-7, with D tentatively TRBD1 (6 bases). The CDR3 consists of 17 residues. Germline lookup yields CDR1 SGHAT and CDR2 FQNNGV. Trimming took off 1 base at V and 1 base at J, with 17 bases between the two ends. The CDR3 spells CASSLVRMGTKSYEQYF. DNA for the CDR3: TGTGCCAGCAGCTTAGTTAGGATGGGGACAAAATCCTACGAGCAGTACTTC.

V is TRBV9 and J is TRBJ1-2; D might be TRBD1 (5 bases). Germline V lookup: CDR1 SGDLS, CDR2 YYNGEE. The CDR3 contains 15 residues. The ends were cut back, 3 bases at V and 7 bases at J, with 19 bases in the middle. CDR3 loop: CASSALGGALVGYTF. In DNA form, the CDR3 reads TGTGCCAGCAGCGCACTTGGTGGGGCCCTCGTTGGCTACACCTTC.

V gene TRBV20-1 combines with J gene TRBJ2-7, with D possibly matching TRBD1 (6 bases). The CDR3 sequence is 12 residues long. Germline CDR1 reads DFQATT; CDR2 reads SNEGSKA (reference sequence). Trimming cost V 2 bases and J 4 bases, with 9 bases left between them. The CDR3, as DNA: TGCAGTGCTAGACGGGACACATACGAGCAGTACTTC. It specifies CSARRDTYEQYF.

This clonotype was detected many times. The CDR3, as DNA: TGTGCCAGCAGTTTACGCCTCAATCAGCCCCAGCATTTT. Encoded protein: CASSLRLNQPQHF. The chain carries TRBV6-2 or TRBV6-3 and TRBJ1-5; D is uncertain. V was pared by 4 bases and J by 3 bases, with 7 bases between. The length of the CDR3 is 13 residues. Germline V gene lookup returns CDR1 MNHEY and CDR2 SVGEGT.

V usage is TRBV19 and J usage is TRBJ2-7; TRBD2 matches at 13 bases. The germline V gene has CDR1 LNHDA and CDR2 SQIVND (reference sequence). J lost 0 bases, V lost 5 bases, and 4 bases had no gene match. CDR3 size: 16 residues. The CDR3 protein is CASSRGTSGASYEQYF. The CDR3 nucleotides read TGTGCCAGTAGTCGTGGGACTAGCGGGGCCTCCTACGAGCAGTACTTC.

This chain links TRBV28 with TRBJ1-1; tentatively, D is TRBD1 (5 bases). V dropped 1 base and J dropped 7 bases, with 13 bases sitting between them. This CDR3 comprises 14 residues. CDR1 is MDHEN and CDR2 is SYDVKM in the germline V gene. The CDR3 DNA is TGTGCCAGCAGTTTATCAGGGTGGGGAATTGAAGCTTTCTTT. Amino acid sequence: CASSLSGWGIEAFF.

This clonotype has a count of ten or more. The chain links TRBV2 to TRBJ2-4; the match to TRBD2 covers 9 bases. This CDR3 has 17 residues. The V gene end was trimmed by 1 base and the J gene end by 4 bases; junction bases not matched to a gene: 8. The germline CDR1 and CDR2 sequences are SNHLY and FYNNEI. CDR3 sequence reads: CASSEGRLAGMKNIQYF. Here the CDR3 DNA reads TGTGCCAGCAGTGAAGGTCGGCTAGCGGGAATGAAAAACATTCAGTACTTC.

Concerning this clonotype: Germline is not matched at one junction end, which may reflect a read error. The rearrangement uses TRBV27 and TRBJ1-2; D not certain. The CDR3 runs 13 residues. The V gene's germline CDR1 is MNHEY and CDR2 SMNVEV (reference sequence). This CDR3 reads CASSIYAGYGHTF. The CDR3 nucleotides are TGTGCCAGCAGTATTTACGCGGGGTATGGCCACACCTTC.

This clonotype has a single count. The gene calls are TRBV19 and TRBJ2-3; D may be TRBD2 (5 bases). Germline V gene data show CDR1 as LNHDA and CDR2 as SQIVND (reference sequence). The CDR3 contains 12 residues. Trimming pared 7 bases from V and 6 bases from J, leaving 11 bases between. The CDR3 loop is CASIGSLDTQYF. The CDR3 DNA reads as TGTGCCAGTATTGGGAGTTTGGATACGCAGTATTTT.

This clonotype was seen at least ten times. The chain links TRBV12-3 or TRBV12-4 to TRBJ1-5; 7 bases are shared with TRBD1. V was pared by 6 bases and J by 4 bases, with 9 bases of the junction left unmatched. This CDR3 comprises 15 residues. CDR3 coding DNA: TGTGCCAGCAGCAGCGGGACAGATTGGAATCAGCCCCAGCATTTT. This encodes CASSSGTDWNQPQHF.

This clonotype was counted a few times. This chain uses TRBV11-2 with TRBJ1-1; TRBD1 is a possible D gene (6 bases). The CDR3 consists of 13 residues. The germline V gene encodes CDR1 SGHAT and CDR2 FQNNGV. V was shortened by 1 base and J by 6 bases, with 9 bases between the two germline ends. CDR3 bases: TGTGCCAGCAGCTTAGGATCAGGGGCTGAAGCTTTCTTT. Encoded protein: CASSLGSGAEAFF.

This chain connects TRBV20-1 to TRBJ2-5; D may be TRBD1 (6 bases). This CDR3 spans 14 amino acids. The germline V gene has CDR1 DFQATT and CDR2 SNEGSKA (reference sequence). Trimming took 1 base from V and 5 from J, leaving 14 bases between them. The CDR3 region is CSARGTGNAETQYF. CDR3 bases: TGCAGTGCTAGAGGCACAGGGAATGCTGAGACCCAGTACTTC.

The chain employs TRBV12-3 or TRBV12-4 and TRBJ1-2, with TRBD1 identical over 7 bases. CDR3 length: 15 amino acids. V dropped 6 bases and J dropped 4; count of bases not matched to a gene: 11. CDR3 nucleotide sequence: TGTGCCAGCAGCCCCACGGCAGGGGGTTCCTATGGCTACACCTTC. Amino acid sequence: CASSPTAGGSYGYTF.

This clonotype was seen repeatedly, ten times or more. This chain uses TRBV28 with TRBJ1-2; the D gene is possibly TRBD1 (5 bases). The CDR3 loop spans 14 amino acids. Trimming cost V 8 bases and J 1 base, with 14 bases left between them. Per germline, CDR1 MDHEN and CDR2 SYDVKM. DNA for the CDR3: TGTGCCAGCCTGACAGCCAGTTTTAACTATGGCTACACCTTC. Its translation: CASLTASFNYGYTF.

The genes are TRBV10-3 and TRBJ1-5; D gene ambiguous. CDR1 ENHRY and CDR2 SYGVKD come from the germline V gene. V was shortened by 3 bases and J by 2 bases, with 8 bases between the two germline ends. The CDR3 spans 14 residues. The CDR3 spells CAISDVEGNQPQHF. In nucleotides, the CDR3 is TGTGCCATCAGTGATGTGGAGGGCAATCAGCCCCAGCATTTT.

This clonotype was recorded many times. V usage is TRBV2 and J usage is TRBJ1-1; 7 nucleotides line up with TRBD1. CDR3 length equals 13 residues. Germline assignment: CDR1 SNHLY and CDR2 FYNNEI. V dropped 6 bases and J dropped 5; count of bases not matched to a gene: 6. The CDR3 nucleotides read TGTGCCAGCAGGGTAGGGGGCGGAACTGAAGCTTTCTTT. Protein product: CASRVGGGTEAFF.

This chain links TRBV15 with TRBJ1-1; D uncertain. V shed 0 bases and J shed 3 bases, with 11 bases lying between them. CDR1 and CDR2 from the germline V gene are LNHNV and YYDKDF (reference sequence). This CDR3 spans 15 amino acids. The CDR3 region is CATSRDQAAYTEAFF. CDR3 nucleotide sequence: TGTGCCACCAGCAGAGATCAGGCGGCCTACACTGAAGCTTTCTTT.